The 3 T cell receptor beta chains listed next were all sequenced from one sample in a study of PD-L1 blockade in urothelial cancer (dated by TCRdb to the late 2010s). Library generation was performed with the immunoSEQ multiplex PCR assay. Held by TCRdb, this immuneACCESS table contains in-frame sequences only and omits some clones. Under half of the omission traces to an unresolved V gene where checked; the cause of the rest is unknown. In all, the sample holds 100,000 to 150,000 clones, and approximately 84% of those were seen once. Roughly 3.5% of the sample is taken by the ten largest. Reading the label with the study, this specimen's time point is: pretreatment peripheral blood. The sequences come from PBMCs, collected around atezolizumab (anti-PD-L1) treatment. These receptors were collected from a man over 45 with urothelial cancer.

V is TRBV5-5 and J is TRBJ1-3; 7 bases are shared with TRBD1. The CDR3 is made up of 14 amino acids. CDR1 and CDR2 from the germline V gene are SGHKS and YYEKEE (reference sequence). After removal of 1 base from V and 2 bases from J, the junction contained 0 bases not matched to a gene. The CDR3 protein is CASSLTGAGNTIYF. CDR3 DNA sequence: TGTGCCAGCAGCTTGACAGGGGCTGGAAACACCATATATTTT. Combining the CDR3 with reference TRBV5-5 and TRBJ1-3 gives the whole variable domain DAGVTQSPTHLIKTRGQQVTLRCSPISGHKSVSWYQQVLGQGPQFIFQYYEKEERGRGNFPDRFSARQFPNYSSELNVNALLLGDSALYLCASSLTGAGNTIYFGEGSWLTVV.

As DNA, the CDR3 is TGCGCCAGCAGCCAAGATCTAGCGGGAGCCTACAATGAGCAGTTCTTC. It codes for CASSQDLAGAYNEQFF. The J gene is TRBJ2-1, the V gene TRBV4-1; 10 nucleotides align to TRBD2. The CDR3 length is 16 residues. J was trimmed by 2 bases and V by 0 bases; bases with no gene match: 1. In germline, CDR1 is MGHRA, CDR2 YSYEKL.

The chain carries TRBV7-2 and TRBJ1-1; possible D gene TRBD1, 6 bases. The CDR3 consists of 14 residues. Trimming removed 5 bases at V and 5 bases at J, with 15 bases between. CDR1 and CDR2 (germline): SGHTA, FQGNSA. The CDR3 here is CASSPQGGGTEAFF. CDR3 bases: TGTGCCAGCAGCCCACAAGGGGGTGGGACTGAAGCTTTCTTT. The full variable domain, with the rest looked up from reference TRBV7-2 and TRBJ1-1, is GAGVSQSPSNKVTEKGKDVELRCDPISGHTALYWYRQSLGQGLEFLIYFQGNSAPDKSGLPSDRFSAERTGGSVSTLTIQRTQQEDSAVYLCASSPQGGGTEAFFGQGTRLTVV.